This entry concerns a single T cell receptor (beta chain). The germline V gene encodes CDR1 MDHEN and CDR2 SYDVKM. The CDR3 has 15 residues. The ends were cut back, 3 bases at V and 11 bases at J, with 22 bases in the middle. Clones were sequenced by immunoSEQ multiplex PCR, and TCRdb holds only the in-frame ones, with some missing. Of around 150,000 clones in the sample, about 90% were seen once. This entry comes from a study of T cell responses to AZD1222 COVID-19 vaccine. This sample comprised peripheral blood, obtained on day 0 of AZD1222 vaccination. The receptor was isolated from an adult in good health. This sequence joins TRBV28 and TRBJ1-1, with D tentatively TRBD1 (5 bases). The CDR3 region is CASSFRGSSRLWAFF. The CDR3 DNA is TGTGCCAGCAGTTTCCGGGGCAGCAGTAGACTTTGGGCTTTCTTT. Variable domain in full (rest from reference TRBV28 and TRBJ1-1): DVKVTQSSRYLVKRTGEKVFLECVQDMDHENMFWYRQDPGLGLRLIYFSYDVKMKEKGDIPEGYSVSREKKERFSLILESASTNQTSMYLCASSFRGSSRLWAFFGQGTRLTVV.